These 27 T cell receptor beta chains were all obtained from the same sample, sequenced in a study of CD8 T cells in Susac syndrome. It was with random hexamers that 0.5 to 1 ug RNA was reverse transcribed. TCRdb passed the immunoSEQ multiplex PCR reads through MiXCR, listing each CDR3 protein once. The table records about 80,000 distinct CDR3 sequences, 85% to 95% of them present only once. The sequenced material came from CD4+ T cells from PBMCs. These receptors all come from a human donor with Susac syndrome.

The rearrangement joins TRBV7-8 to TRBJ2-1; 9 positions match TRBD1. Germline CDR1 is SGHVS and CDR2 is FQNEAQ. There are 13 residues in the CDR3. V was pared by 4 bases and J by 6 bases, with 1 base of the junction left unmatched. The CDR3 bases are TGTGCCAGCAGCTCGGACAGGGGCAATGAGCAGTTCTTC. It yields the protein CASSSDRGNEQFF.

The chain combines TRBV6-5 with TRBJ1-1, with D maybe TRBD1 (6 bases). V was pared by 8 bases and J by 1 base, with 17 bases between. CDR3 length: 15 amino acids. CDR1 MNHEY and CDR2 SVGAGI come from the germline V gene. For the CDR3, the DNA is TGTGCCAGCGAACCCACAGGGCGGGCGAACACTGAAGCTTTCTTT. As protein: CASEPTGRANTEAFF.

V is TRBV7-2 and J is TRBJ2-5; TRBD1 agrees at 7 bases. The J call could be wrong; TRBJ2-1 is a better fit for the DNA end. Germline V gene data show CDR1 as SGHTA and CDR2 as FQGNSA. The CDR3 extends over 16 amino acids. CDR3 sequence (DNA): TGTGCCAGCAGCCTAGGGACAGTAGTACCCCAAGAGACCCAGTTCTTC. This codes for CASSLGTVVPQETQFF.

This clonotype was counted a single time. The chain joins TRBV7-2 to TRBJ2-3; D might be TRBD2 (6 bases). Germline CDR1 is SGHTA and CDR2 is FQGNSA. The V gene lost 1 base and the J gene lost 4 bases, with 18 bases spanning the gap. The CDR3 extends over 17 amino acids. The DNA of the CDR3 is TGTGCCAGCAGCTTAGGGACATCCTTTTGGGGGGCAGATACGCAGTATTTT. This encodes CASSLGTSFWGADTQYF.

The chain joins TRBV18 to TRBJ2-1, with 10 positions matching TRBD2. V trimming: 6 bases; J trimming: 3 bases; junction bases outside the gene matches: 2. CDR1 KGHSH and CDR2 LQKENI come from the germline V gene. The CDR3 is 14 residues long. This CDR3 reads CASSGTSDYNEQFF. Written as DNA, the CDR3 is TGTGCCAGCTCCGGGACTAGCGACTACAATGAGCAGTTCTTC. Looking up the rest from reference TRBV18 and TRBJ2-1 gives the full variable domain: NAGVMQNPRHLVRRRGQEARLRCSPMKGHSHVYWYRQLPEEGLKFMVYLQKENIIDESGMPKERFSAEFPKEGPSILRIQQVVRGDSAAYFCASSGTSDYNEQFFGPGTRLTVL.

Here the CDR3 reads CASSAGYNQPQHF. DNA for the CDR3: TGTGCCAGCTCGGCAGGGTACAATCAGCCCCAGCATTTT. The chain has TRBV3-1 and TRBJ1-5; D is possibly TRBD1 (5 bases). Trimming left V 8 bases short and J 3 bases short, with 11 bases between. CDR1 is LGHDT and CDR2 is YNNKEL in the germline V gene (reference sequence). This CDR3 spans 13 amino acids.

The chain links TRBV29-1 to TRBJ2-4; D is possibly TRBD2 (6 bases). Deletions cut 4 bases from V and 8 bases from J, with 9 bases between. This CDR3 has 11 amino acids. Germline V CDR1 and CDR2: SQVTM, ANQGSEA. CDR3 sequence: CSVGRDDIQYF. CDR3 nucleotide sequence: TGCAGCGTTGGGCGGGACGACATTCAGTACTTC.

This clonotype has just one count. The chain joins TRBV20-1 to TRBJ1-5, with D perhaps matching TRBD1 (5 bases). The germline V gene encodes CDR1 DFQATT and CDR2 SNEGSKA (reference sequence). The CDR3 consists of 15 residues. V shed 5 bases and J shed 5 bases, with 19 bases lying between them. CDR3 sequence reads: CSAPLGAGLDQPQHF. CDR3 sequence (DNA): TGCAGTGCTCCTCTCGGGGCAGGCCTAGATCAGCCCCAGCATTTT.

The CDR3 spells CATWGGPHSYEQYF. CDR3 DNA sequence: TGTGCCACCTGGGGGGGCCCGCACTCCTACGAGCAGTACTTC. V gene TRBV6-5 combines with J gene TRBJ2-7; possibly TRBD2 for D (7 bases). CDR1 MNHEY and CDR2 SVGAGI come from the germline V gene. This CDR3 contains 14 residues. V lost 10 bases and J lost 0, with 16 bases in between.

This clonotype has just one count. This rearrangement joins TRBV20-1 to TRBJ2-5; 7 bases match TRBD1. CDR3 size: 12 residues. Unmatched junction bases numbered 2, after V lost 6 bases and J lost 1 base. Germline V lookup: CDR1 DFQATT, CDR2 SNEGSKA (reference sequence). CDR3 amino acids: CSATGAQETQYF. Here the CDR3 DNA reads TGCAGTGCCACAGGGGCCCAAGAGACCCAGTACTTC.

V usage is TRBV30 and J usage is TRBJ1-1; the D gene is possibly TRBD1 (5 bases). Germline V CDR1 and CDR2: GTSNPN, SVGIG (reference sequence). CDR3 length: 13 amino acids. V lost 0 bases, J lost 4 bases, and 9 bases lay in between. The chain's CDR3 is CAWSVMGPTEAFF. In DNA, the CDR3 is TGTGCCTGGAGTGTAATGGGGCCCACTGAAGCTTTCTTT.

V and J are TRBV28 and TRBJ2-2; D remains unclear. V shed 3 bases and J shed 5 bases, with 10 bases lying between them. There are 14 residues in the CDR3. CDR1 and CDR2 from the germline V gene are MDHEN and SYDVKM. The CDR3 DNA is TGTGCCAGCAGTTTTGGTGGGCCTACCGGGGAGCTGTTTTTT. Translating it yields CASSFGGPTGELFF.

This rearrangement joins TRBV14 to TRBJ2-1, with no clear D. Trimming stripped 0 bases from V and 4 bases from J, with 4 bases between. Germline CDR1 SGHDN, CDR2 FVKESK. The CDR3 totals 13 residues. This CDR3 reads CASSQELYNEQFF. DNA of the CDR3: TGTGCCAGCAGCCAAGAACTTTACAATGAGCAGTTCTTC.

The genes are TRBV28 and TRBJ2-1; TRBD1 matches 7 bases. Unmatched junction bases numbered 12, after V lost 10 bases and J lost 0 bases. CDR3 length: 16 residues. CDR1 MDHEN and CDR2 SYDVKM come from the germline V gene. For the CDR3, the DNA is TGTGCCACCATCTCCCGGACAGGAAGCTCCTACAATGAGCAGTTCTTC. It is translated as CATISRTGSSYNEQFF.

This clonotype appeared a single time. CDR3 region: CASSEAQAGLPADTQYF. CDR3 nucleotides: TGTGCCAGCAGTGAAGCGCAAGCGGGGTTGCCCGCAGATACGCAGTATTTT. The chain uses TRBV2 and TRBJ2-3, with 7 nucleotides matching TRBD2. After removal of 0 bases from V and 4 bases from J, the junction contained 10 bases not matched to a gene. Germline lookup yields CDR1 SNHLY and CDR2 FYNNEI. CDR3 size: 17 residues.

The J gene is TRBJ2-7, the V gene TRBV3-1, with D hard to call. The CDR3 sequence is 13 residues long. From germline, CDR1 is LGHDT and CDR2 YNNKEL (reference sequence). V was trimmed by 3 bases and J by 4 bases, leaving 10 bases between them. As DNA, the CDR3 is TGTGCCAGCAGCCATGGACCGCCGTACGAGCAGTACTTC. Amino acid sequence: CASSHGPPYEQYF.

V and J are TRBV20-1 and TRBJ2-1; weak D call: TRBD1 (6 bases). The CDR3 has 15 residues. Between the trimmed V and J ends, which lost 5 bases and 2 bases, there was a span of 16 bases. Germline V CDR1 and CDR2: DFQATT, SNEGSKA (reference sequence). The CDR3 is CSAPRAGDTYNEQFF. CDR3 nucleotides: TGCAGTGCTCCGAGGGCCGGGGACACCTACAATGAGCAGTTCTTC.

The chain couples TRBV7-2 to TRBJ2-2, with TRBD1 identical over 9 bases. Germline CDR1 reads SGHTA; CDR2 reads FQGNSA. J gave up 7 bases and V 6 bases, and 9 bases lay outside the gene matches. This CDR3 has 15 residues. CDR3 protein: CASRRTGGVGGELFF. CDR3 nucleotides: TGTGCCAGCAGGAGAACAGGGGGCGTGGGCGGGGAGCTGTTTTTT.

The genes are TRBV15 and TRBJ2-5; D unresolved. V was clipped by 1 base and J by 1 base, with 1 base between them. Germline V CDR1 and CDR2: LNHNV, YYDKDF (reference sequence). The CDR3 is 12 residues long. The CDR3, as DNA: TGTGCCACCAGCAGAGCCCAAGAGACCCAGTACTTC. The encoded protein is CATSRAQETQYF.

The genes are TRBV7-2 and TRBJ2-1; weak D call: TRBD2 (5 bases). Germline V gene sequence: CDR1 SGHTA, CDR2 FQGNSA. V lost 3 bases, J lost 7 bases, and 13 bases lay in between. The CDR3 consists of 14 residues. CDR3 loop: CASSFAGPTNEQFF. CDR3 nucleotides: TGTGCCAGCAGCTTCGCGGGCCCAACAAATGAGCAGTTCTTC.

The chain joins TRBV20-1 to TRBJ2-7; a weak D match, TRBD2 (6 bases). This CDR3 comprises 13 residues. Germline assignment: CDR1 DFQATT and CDR2 SNEGSKA (reference sequence). Trimming removed 8 bases from V and 4 bases from J, with 18 bases in between. The CDR3 spells CSPYRVGGYEQYF. The DNA for the CDR3 is TGCAGTCCTTATAGGGTTGGAGGGTACGAGCAGTACTTC.

This clonotype was picked up one time. V usage is TRBV5-1 and J usage is TRBJ2-5, with D hard to call. V lost 1 base and J lost 4, with 14 bases in between. Germline V gene lookup returns CDR1 SGHRS and CDR2 YFSETQ. The CDR3 runs 15 residues. CDR3 loop: CASSLNVGVTETQYF. Written as DNA, the CDR3 is TGCGCCAGCAGCTTGAATGTTGGGGTAACAGAGACCCAGTACTTC.

The gene calls are TRBV27 and TRBJ1-1; weak D call: TRBD1 (5 bases). Between the trimmed V and J ends, which lost 5 bases and 0 bases, there was a span of 10 bases. Germline V lookup: CDR1 MNHEY, CDR2 SMNVEV (reference sequence). There are 14 residues in the CDR3. CDR3 in DNA: TGTGCCAGCAGTCCAGGGTATATGAACACTGAAGCTTTCTTT. Encoded protein: CASSPGYMNTEAFF.

The J gene is TRBJ2-1, the V gene TRBV20-1, with D perhaps matching TRBD1 or TRBD2 (6 bases each). CDR3 size: 15 residues. Germline CDR1 is DFQATT and CDR2 is SNEGSKA (reference sequence). The V and J ends lost 5 bases and 3 bases respectively, with 17 bases between them. The CDR3 DNA is TGCAGTGCTGGCCTGGGGGGCCTAGGCTACAATGAGCAGTTCTTC. As protein: CSAGLGGLGYNEQFF.

This chain connects TRBV5-1 to TRBJ2-5; tentative D call: TRBD1 (6 bases). The CDR3 totals 15 residues. Germline lookup yields CDR1 SGHRS and CDR2 YFSETQ. Trimming took 2 bases from V and 5 from J, leaving 16 bases between them. CDR3 DNA: TGCGCCAGCAGCTTCGGGCAGGGGTTGGTTGAGACCCAGTACTTC. Amino acid sequence: CASSFGQGLVETQYF. The full variable domain, completed using reference TRBV5-1 and TRBJ2-5, is KAGVTQTPRYLIKTRGQQVTLSCSPISGHRSVSWYQQTPGQGLQFLFEYFSETQRNKGNFPGRFSGRQFSNSRSEMNVSTLELGDSALYLCASSFGQGLVETQYFGPGTRLLVL.

The chain employs TRBV9 and TRBJ2-7, with a tentative D call TRBD2 (5 bases). Trimming pared 0 bases from V and 2 bases from J, leaving 12 bases between. The CDR3 is made up of 15 amino acids. CDR1 and CDR2 from the germline V gene are SGDLS and YYNGEE. The CDR3 sequence: CASSVGGSNTYEQYF. The CDR3 DNA follows: TGTGCCAGCAGCGTAGGAGGGAGCAATACCTACGAGCAGTACTTC.

This sequence joins TRBV20-1 and TRBJ2-3; D is perhaps TRBD2 (6 bases). The V gene lost 0 bases and the J gene lost 4 bases, with 14 bases spanning the gap. Looked up from germline, CDR1 is DFQATT and CDR2 is SNEGSKA (reference sequence). The length of the CDR3 is 15 residues. The CDR3 is CSARDLRDPPDTQYF. The CDR3 bases are TGCAGTGCTAGAGATTTGCGGGATCCTCCAGATACGCAGTATTTT.